The T cell receptor beta chain described here comes from a study of OX40 agonist ivuxolimab in advanced cancers. Across the whole study: Clinicians treated patients with ivuxolimab, an agonistic anti-OX40 (CD134) antibody. Points from the study as a whole: Dose levels from 0.1 to 3.0 mg/kg saw CD4+ and CD8+ blood T cells expand clonally by week 6. Among T cells, CD8+ cells averaged more expanded clones than CD4+ cells.

Profiled with immunoSEQ multiplex PCR; TCRdb holds only in-frame clones, not every one. This repertoire shows about 18,000 clones, 70% to 85% found once; its top ten account for 15% to 20%. As concerns this clone: No antigen is known for it.

V lost 8 bases and J lost 1, with 14 bases in between. The CDR3 loop spans 15 amino acids. Germline CDR1 and CDR2: MNHGY and SVAAGI. The chain joins TRBV6-9 to TRBJ1-4; perhaps TRBD1 as D (6 bases). The starting material was CD4+ or CD8+ T cells sorted from blood, obtained in a trial of the OX40 agonist ivuxolimab. The clonotype was recovered from an adult with an advanced solid tumor such as melanoma, head and neck, liver or kidney cancer. The CDR3 nucleotides read TGTGCCAGCCGGGACAAAGAAGGAACTAATGAAAAACTGTTTTTT. It translates to CASRDKEGTNEKLFF.